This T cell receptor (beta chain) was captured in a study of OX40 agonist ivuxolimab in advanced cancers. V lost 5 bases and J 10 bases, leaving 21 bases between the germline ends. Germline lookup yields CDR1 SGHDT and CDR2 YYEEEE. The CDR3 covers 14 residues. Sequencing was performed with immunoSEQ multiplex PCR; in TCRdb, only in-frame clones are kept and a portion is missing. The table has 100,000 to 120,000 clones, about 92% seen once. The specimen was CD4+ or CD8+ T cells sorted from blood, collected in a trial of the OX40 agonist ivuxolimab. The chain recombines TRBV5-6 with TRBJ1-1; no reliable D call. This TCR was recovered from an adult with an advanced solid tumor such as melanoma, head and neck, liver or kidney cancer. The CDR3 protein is CASSREWQAMGAFF. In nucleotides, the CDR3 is TGTGCCAGCAGTCGAGAGTGGCAGGCAATGGGAGCTTTCTTT.